This T cell receptor beta chain was identified in a study of shared clonotypes between healthy human individuals. General study points: Depth was large, yet rarefaction showed that sorted-subset sequencing was incomplete. Donor scarcity curtailed the genetic and exposure-history diversity represented herein.

On this clone: Its specificity is unknown.

The germline V gene encodes CDR1 MNHNY and CDR2 SVGAGI (reference sequence). Deletions cut 2 bases from V and 0 bases from J, with 11 bases between. The CDR3 consists of 16 residues. Repertoires were generated with immunoSEQ multiplex PCR, while TCRdb's copy carries only in-frame clones and drops some. The table lists over 2,000,000 clones, over 85% of them singletons. Naive CD8 populations comprised CD45RO-negative cells positively selected for CCR7, excluding terminally differentiated effector memory CD45RA+ cells. The clonotype comes from a man aged 18 to 30 in good health. Some clones in this sample may be carry-over from other donors' samples. This chain connects TRBV6-6 to TRBJ1-5; no clear D gene. Material for sequencing was naive CD8+ T cells from PBMCs. The CDR3 sequence is CASSYTDPLSNQPQHF. The CDR3 nucleotides read TGTGCCAGCAGTTACACCGACCCTCTTAGCAATCAGCCCCAGCATTTT.